A single TCR beta chain is shown here with its context. What it binds is unknown. The donors were part of the 120-subject validation cohort, which stood apart from the approximately 640-subject first cohort. This entry comes from a study of cytomegalovirus exposure and HLA in healthy donors. General study findings and limits: Researchers reported that a few CMV-associated chains were confirmed in vitro as CMV antigen-specific.

Here immunoSEQ multiplex PCR was the method, and the copy in TCRdb shows in-frame clones only, minus some. Of about 170,000 clones detected, approximately 96% appear once; the ten largest clones hold approximately 0.97%. This clonotype was sampled from a woman between 18 and 29 years old in good health and CMV-seronegative. Specimen: PBMCs.

CDR3 in amino acids: CASSFPQGTTQETQYF. In nucleotides, the CDR3 is TGTGCCAGCAGCTTCCCCCAAGGGACTACCCAAGAGACCCAGTACTTC. This chain uses TRBV9 with TRBJ2-5; 7 positions match TRBD2. V shed 4 bases and J 1 base; nucleotides not matched to a gene: 10. Looked up from germline, CDR1 is SGDLS and CDR2 is YYNGEE. The CDR3 length is 16 residues.